These 8 T cell receptor beta chains were all obtained from the same sample, sequenced in a study of shared clonotypes between healthy human individuals. Cells designated naive CD8 were CD45RO-negative and were positively selected for CCR7, with terminally differentiated effector memory CD45RA+ cells excluded. Using immunoSEQ multiplex PCR, the repertoire was profiled, and TCRdb retains in-frame clones only, with some absent. Among around 1.9 million clones listed, about 93% were seen once. Sequencing was done on a sample of naive CD8+ T cells from PBMCs. Receptors originate from a man aged 18 to 29 in good health. Some clones in this sample may be carry-over from other donors' samples.

Only one count was recorded for this clone. The rearrangement joins TRBV11-2 to TRBJ1-1, with 8 bases lining up with TRBD1. V trimming: 5 bases; J trimming: 4 bases; junction bases outside the gene matches: 9. The CDR3 loop spans 15 amino acids. The germline CDR1 and CDR2 sequences are SGHAT and FQNNGV. The CDR3 loop is CASSPRGQGSTEAFF. The CDR3 region has the DNA TGTGCCAGCAGCCCAAGAGGACAGGGAAGCACTGAAGCTTTCTTT.

CDR3: CASSLLDIQYEQYF. The CDR3 region has the DNA TGTGCCAGCAGCTTGCTGGATATCCAGTACGAGCAGTACTTC. This sequence joins TRBV5-6 and TRBJ2-7; D gene ambiguous. The germline gives CDR1 SGHDT, CDR2 YYEEEE. This CDR3 contains 14 residues. V shed 1 base and J shed 4 bases, with 12 bases lying between them.

The chain uses TRBV7-2 and TRBJ2-7; 9 nucleotides line up with TRBD2. Trimming at V came to 1 base and at J to 5 bases, leaving 9 bases not matched to a gene. CDR3 length: 16 residues. Germline V lookup: CDR1 SGHTA, CDR2 FQGNSA. CDR3 protein: CASSLGEGSGRNEQYF. CDR3 coding DNA: TGTGCCAGCAGCTTAGGGGAGGGTAGCGGGAGAAACGAGCAGTACTTC. The full variable domain, in which reference TRBV7-2 and TRBJ2-7 provide the parts outside the CDR3, is GAGVSQSPSNKVTEKGKDVELRCDPISGHTALYWYRQSLGQGLEFLIYFQGNSAPDKSGLPSDRFSAERTGGSVSTLTIQRTQQEDSAVYLCASSLGEGSGRNEQYFGPGTRLTVT.

This clone is a singleton in its sample. The chain couples TRBV29-1 to TRBJ2-3; the D is unclear. The V gene lost 7 bases and the J gene lost 5 bases, with 13 bases spanning the gap. The germline V gene encodes CDR1 SQVTM and CDR2 ANQGSEA. This CDR3 spans 12 amino acids. CDR3 coding DNA: TGCAGCGCCCCGCGCGGACGAGATACGCAGTATTTT. Protein product: CSAPRGRDTQYF.

CDR3 bases: TGCGCCAGCAGTCTAGGGGAACTCTCCTACGAGCAGTACTTC. Amino acid sequence: CASSLGELSYEQYF. The chain employs TRBV5-1 and TRBJ2-7, with a weak D call TRBD1 (5 bases). Trimming took 5 bases from V and 0 from J, leaving 12 bases between them. CDR3 length equals 14 residues. Germline CDR1 is SGHRS and CDR2 is YFSETQ.

V is TRBV28 and J is TRBJ2-2, with TRBD2 identical over 7 bases. Germline-derived CDR1 and CDR2 are MDHEN and SYDVKM. This CDR3 spans 16 amino acids. With 3 bases clipped from V and 1 base from J, the junction kept 5 bases outside the gene matches. This CDR3 is CASSFFTGGNTGELFF. The DNA for the CDR3 is TGTGCCAGCAGTTTTTTTACGGGGGGGAACACCGGGGAGCTGTTTTTT. The entire variable domain, with the rest obtained from reference TRBV28 and TRBJ2-2, is as follows: DVKVTQSSRYLVKRTGEKVFLECVQDMDHENMFWYRQDPGLGLRLIYFSYDVKMKEKGDIPEGYSVSREKKERFSLILESASTNQTSMYLCASSFFTGGNTGELFFGEGSRLTVL.

The chain employs TRBV2 and TRBJ2-7; D not certain. CDR1 SNHLY and CDR2 FYNNEI come from the germline V gene. Trimming shortened V by 8 bases and J by 0 bases, and 5 bases separated the two germline ends. The CDR3 runs 11 residues. CDR3 bases: TGTGCCAGCTTTCACTCCTACGAGCAGTACTTC. It encodes CASFHSYEQYF.

The J gene is TRBJ2-7, the V gene TRBV9; a possible D gene is TRBD2 (5 bases). Looked up from germline, CDR1 is SGDLS and CDR2 is YYNGEE. Trimming left V 4 bases short and J 7 bases short, with 12 bases between. The CDR3 totals 12 residues. The CDR3 region has the DNA TGTGCCAGCAGCTCATATGAGGGTGAGCAGTACTTC. Encoded protein: CASSSYEGEQYF.